This T cell receptor (beta chain) originates from a study of cytomegalovirus exposure and HLA in healthy donors. Healthy bone marrow donors formed the donor group. CDR3 length: 16 amino acids. The V segment lost 2 bases and the J segment 4 bases; nucleotides outside the gene matches: 6. Germline CDR1 is SGHDN and CDR2 is FVKESK. With 60 Vbeta and 13 Jbeta primers, the PCR was carried out. Assay: immunoSEQ multiplex PCR; the TCRdb copy retains only in-frame clones and omits some. The sample contains 90,000 to 120,000 clones, 76% of which appear only once. Input material: PBMCs. The rearrangement joins TRBV14 to TRBJ2-2; 8 positions agree with TRBD1. The sequence came from a man younger than 30 in good health and CMV-seronegative. The CDR3 reads CASSQLDRGGTGELFF. The CDR3 coding sequence is TGTGCCAGCAGCCAATTAGACAGGGGAGGCACCGGGGAGCTGTTTTTT.